Given below is one T cell receptor (beta chain) in context. Its antigen is undetermined. The data belong to a study of PD-1 blockade in classical Hodgkin lymphoma. In the study overall: The patients were dosed with nivolumab 3 mg/kg, infused intravenously every 2 weeks. Study observations and caveats: Initiation of nivolumab under 1 year after ASCT led to exclusion of patients. Prior therapy or disease activity may underlie the repertoire differences, whose causes remain undefined.

Profiling relied on immunoSEQ multiplex PCR, and the TCRdb table lists in-frame clones only, not all of them. Altogether over 10,000 clones are present, approximately 90% being singletons, with the ten largest covering around 20%. Each and every patient relapsed after autologous stem cell transplantation, and patients got differing brentuximab vedotin exposure. From germline, CDR1 is SGHRS and CDR2 YFSETQ. This CDR3 spans 14 amino acids. The V and J ends lost 0 bases and 8 bases, in that order; junction bases with no gene match: 4. This receptor was obtained from a human donor with classical Hodgkin lymphoma. The chain carries TRBV5-1 and TRBJ1-4; 7 bases are shared with TRBD1. Sequencing was performed on peripheral blood mononuclear cells (PBMCs), taken at baseline. The CDR3 spells CASSLDRGGEKLFF. DNA for the CDR3: TGCGCCAGCAGCTTGGACAGGGGAGGGGAAAAACTGTTTTTT.